This TCR beta chain was observed in a study of blood T cell repertoires in COVID-19. Overall study context: The analysed material was cDNA or gDNA that came from T cells, B-cell-depleted T cells, or PBMCs.

This CDR3 has 15 residues. Germline CDR1 and CDR2: SGHRS and YFSETQ. Trimming removed 6 bases at V and 0 bases at J, with 16 bases between. Assay: immunoSEQ multiplex PCR; the TCRdb copy retains only in-frame clones and omits some. The sample consists of 150,000 to 200,000 clones, 88% of them appearing once. The TCR originated in a man aged 55 to 70 with acute or convalescent COVID-19. The material sequenced was peripheral blood. The J gene is TRBJ2-7, the V gene TRBV5-1; D unresolved. CDR3: CASTTMTASSYEQYF. In nucleotides, the CDR3 is TGCGCCAGCACCACAATGACGGCTAGCTCCTACGAGCAGTACTTC.